This passage covers 10 T cell receptor beta chains from one sample sequenced in a study of blood T cell repertoires in COVID-19. Sequencing was performed with immunoSEQ multiplex PCR; in TCRdb, only in-frame clones are kept and a portion is missing. The data show roughly 160,000 clones, 70% to 90% seen once. The specimen was peripheral blood. The receptors originated from a woman aged 80 or over with COVID-19, enrolled during active disease.

The chain joins TRBV2 to TRBJ1-5; D is undetermined. Trimming removed 6 bases at V and 0 bases at J, with 15 bases between. Germline assignment: CDR1 SNHLY and CDR2 FYNNEI. The CDR3 loop spans 16 amino acids. CDR3 residues: CASRLGRVTSNQPQHF. In DNA, the CDR3 is TGTGCCAGCAGACTAGGGCGGGTTACTAGCAATCAGCCCCAGCATTTT.

V and J are TRBV6-5 and TRBJ2-1; 11 bases align to TRBD2. Germline values: CDR1 MNHEY, CDR2 SVGAGI. This CDR3 is 14 amino acids long. DNA for the CDR3: TGTGCAACCGAGCTAGCGGGAGGATCACGGGAGCAGTTCTTC. The encoded protein is CATELAGGSREQFF.

The chain uses TRBV28 and TRBJ1-5; tentatively, D is TRBD1 (5 bases). CDR3 length: 16 residues. CDR1 is MDHEN, CDR2 SYDVKM, per germline. V was pared by 6 bases and J by 1 base, with 16 bases between. The CDR3 DNA follows: TGTGCCAGCAGACGTCAAGGGGTGGGAAGCAATCAGCCCCAGCATTTT. Protein sequence: CASRRQGVGSNQPQHF.

This clone was detected once. The V gene is TRBV5-1, the J gene TRBJ2-1; TRBD2 might be the D (6 bases). Germline V lookup: CDR1 SGHRS, CDR2 YFSETQ. With 0 bases removed from V and 6 bases from J, the gap between germline ends came to 10 bases. CDR3 length equals 14 residues. The CDR3 nucleotides read TGCGCCAGCAGCTTGGACGGGGGTGGCAATGAGCAGTTCTTC. It is translated as CASSLDGGGNEQFF.

The chain links TRBV28 to TRBJ2-3; no definite D call. The CDR3 sequence is 13 residues long. Trimming stripped 3 bases from V and 11 bases from J, with 15 bases between. Germline CDR1 reads MDHEN; CDR2 reads SYDVKM. In DNA form, the CDR3 reads TGTGCCAGCAGTTTTACCGATGCAGTGGTGCAGTATTTT. It codes for CASSFTDAVVQYF.

The CDR3 protein is CASSTRDSWDGNQPQHF. The CDR3 coding sequence is TGTGCCAGCAGCACGCGGGACTCCTGGGATGGCAATCAGCCCCAGCATTTT. V is TRBV7-8 and J is TRBJ1-5; D is perhaps TRBD1 (5 bases). The length of the CDR3 is 17 residues. CDR1 SGHVS and CDR2 FQNEAQ come from the germline V gene. Trimming removed 5 bases at V and 2 bases at J, with 19 bases between.

The genes are TRBV5-4 and TRBJ2-1, with TRBD1 identical over 8 bases. This CDR3 region has 14 residues. The germline gives CDR1 SGHNT, CDR2 YYREEE (reference sequence). V shed 1 base and J 10 bases; nucleotides not matched to a gene: 7. In DNA form, the CDR3 reads TGTGCCAGCAGCTTGTATTCGGACAGGGACGAGCAGTTCTTC. It translates to CASSLYSDRDEQFF.

The chain employs TRBV28 and TRBJ2-1, with 8 bases aligning to TRBD2. Germline values: CDR1 MDHEN, CDR2 SYDVKM. The CDR3 has 15 residues. V dropped 5 bases and J dropped 4; count of bases not matched to a gene: 7. The CDR3 bases are TGTGCCAGCAGTAAAACAGCGGGAGATTACAATGAGCAGTTCTTC. It encodes CASSKTAGDYNEQFF.

The V call is TRBV3-1 (or the pseudogene TRBV3-2), the J call TRBJ2-2; no firm D call. The germline gives CDR1 LGHDT, CDR2 YNNKEL (reference sequence). CDR3 length: 14 amino acids. The V and J ends lost 0 bases and 5 bases respectively, with 7 bases between them. Written as DNA, the CDR3 is TGTGCCAGCAGCCAAGATATAGCAACCGGGGAGCTGTTTTTT. The encoded protein is CASSQDIATGELFF.

The chain has TRBV7-3 and TRBJ2-1; D is possibly TRBD2 (5 bases). The germline V gene encodes CDR1 SGHTA and CDR2 FQGTGA. The length of the CDR3 is 15 residues. The V end was cut by 8 bases, the J end by 8 bases, with 22 bases between. As DNA, the CDR3 is TGTGCCAGCGCACCCCGGGGTGCAGCTCTCGATGAGCAGTTCTTC. It codes for CASAPRGAALDEQFF.